A selection of T cell receptor beta chains follows, all from one sample in a study of blood T cells in healthy people across ages. Each CDR3 protein is one row after TCRdb ran MiXCR on the 5' RACE reads. The sample has around 1.7 million distinct CDR3 sequences; 28% are singletons. The specimen was blood. These receptors were collected from a woman between 25 and 40 years old in good health. The CDR3 runs from the conserved cysteine through the conserved F or W. A D gene is named only where the DNA matches it firmly. Only part of the rows carry a size: once, few, many, or a class if the clone is expanded.

d_call	v_call	clone_size	j_call	cdr3_aa	cdr3_nt
TRBD1	TRBV24-1	-	TRBJ2-2	CATENTGTGSTGELFF	TGTGCCACCGAAAATACAGGGACAGGGAGCACCGGGGAGCTGTTTTTT
TRBD2	TRBV5-1	-	TRBJ2-7	CASSLEGASGGYEQYF	TGCGCCAGCAGCTTGGAGGGGGCTAGCGGGGGATACGAGCAGTACTTC
TRBD2	TRBV7-7	few	TRBJ2-5	CASSSYKGLAGEAETQYF	TGTGCCAGCAGCTCCTACAAAGGACTAGCGGGAGAAGCAGAGACCCAGTACTTC
TRBD2	TRBV7-9	-	TRBJ2-1	CASSPGLAGVFSSYNEQFF	TGTGCCAGCAGCCCGGGACTAGCGGGGGTCTTCAGCTCCTACAATGAGCAGTTCTTC
-	TRBV28	many	TRBJ2-1	CASSSPGSFWEQFF	TGTGCCAGCAGTTCCCCGGGCTCTTTTTGGGAGCAGTTCTTC
TRBD2	TRBV30	many	TRBJ2-7	CAWRGRGTYEQYF	TGTGCCTGGAGGGGGCGGGGGACCTACGAGCAGTACTTC
-	TRBV28	few	TRBJ2-7	CASSSYGGARNEQYF	TGTGCCAGCAGTTCCTATGGGGGAGCAAGGAACGAGCAGTACTTC
-	TRBV29-1	-	TRBJ2-4	CSVEIVLAKNIQYF	TGCAGCGTTGAAATCGTTCTGGCCAAAAACATTCAGTACTTC
-	TRBV7-2	-	TRBJ2-3	CACSWGSVSSTDTQYF	TGTGCCTGCAGCTGGGGGTCCGTATCGAGCACAGATACGCAGTATTTT
-	TRBV7-9	few	TRBJ2-7	CASSIGQIGQYF	TGTGCCAGCAGCATCGGACAGATCGGGCAGTACTTC
-	TRBV20-1	-	TRBJ2-7	CSAAKGGAYEQYF	TGCAGTGCCGCTAAGGGGGGGGCCTACGAGCAGTACTTC
TRBD2	TRBV19	once	TRBJ2-1	CASRAGVSYNEQFF	TGTGCCAGTAGGGCGGGGGTCTCCTACAATGAGCAGTTCTTC
-	TRBV27	-	TRBJ1-4	CASSPKQGSTNEKLFF	TGTGCCAGCAGCCCAAAACAGGGCTCAACTAATGAAAAACTGTTTTTT
-	TRBV12-3/TRBV12-4	-	TRBJ1-2	CASSLAADGTYGYTF	TGTGCCAGCAGTTTAGCGGCCGACGGTACTTATGGCTACACCTTC
TRBD2	TRBV15	-	TRBJ2-4	CATSRMSLAGVSYNEQYF	TGTGCCACCAGCAGAATGTCTTTAGCGGGAGTCTCCTACAATGAGCAGTACTTC
-	TRBV11-2	few	TRBJ2-4	CANSLSEQYF	TGTGCCAACAGCTTATCAGAGCAGTACTTC
-	TRBV4-1	-	TRBJ1-2	CASTRDGANPYGYTF	TGCGCCAGCACCCGGGACGGAGCGAACCCCTATGGCTACACCTTC
TRBD2	TRBV20-1	-	TRBJ2-1	CSARAGLPGTREQFF	TGCAGTGCTAGAGCAGGACTTCCAGGGACTAGGGAGCAGTTCTTC
-	TRBV7-2	-	TRBJ2-1	CASNPPSGTHNEQFF	TGTGCCAGCAATCCCCCGTCGGGGACCCACAATGAGCAGTTCTTC